This T cell receptor (beta chain) was sequenced during a study of CD8 T cells in ankylosing spondylitis. Making the TCR beta libraries involved quantitative 5'-RACE with molecular barcodes. TCRdb independently ran MiXCR on the 5' RACE reads; one entry per CDR3 protein. The table has approximately 440,000 distinct CDR3 sequences, more than 15% seen once. This clonotype was counted at least ten times. Its antigen is unknown. Study-wide results and limits: Matched synovial fluid from ankylosing spondylitis patients was reported to be enriched for disease-linked clones. Several highly homologous variants made up a TCR beta motif, and this motif appeared characteristic of ankylosing spondylitis blood. Before this, some motif variants had been reported in reactive arthritis synovial fluid and blood.

This CDR3 is built from 17 residues. The germline CDR1 and CDR2 sequences are PRHDT and FYEKMQ (reference sequence). After removal of 1 base from V and 4 bases from J, the junction contained 10 bases not matched to a gene. J is TRBJ2-3 and V is TRBV13; TRBD1 aligns across 8 bases. The clonotype was recovered from a male donor with ankylosing spondylitis. What was sequenced was blood, either unsorted or a sorted T cell fraction (not recorded which). CDR3 nucleotides: TGTGCCAGCAGCTTAGTGAGCAGGGGGCAGACGGCAGATACGCAGTATTTT. Amino acid sequence: CASSLVSRGQTADTQYF.